The rows below give T cell receptor beta chains drawn from one sample of a study of memory CD4+ T cells and cytomegalovirus serostatus. Sequencing was performed with immunoSEQ multiplex PCR; in TCRdb, only in-frame clones are kept and a portion is missing. The table shows 75,000 to 90,000 clones, with about 85% occurring only once. Sequenced: memory CD4+ T cells from blood. All receptors derive from an adult in good health and CMV-seronegative. The CDR3 runs from the conserved cysteine through the conserved F or W. Fields, in order: J gene, clone size, CDR3 length, D gene, V gene, CDR3 DNA, CDR3 protein. A D gene is named only where the DNA matches it firmly. Clone size is stated in some rows and not others, as once, few, many or a class when expanded.

TRBJ1-3,NA,13,NA,TRBV9,TGTGCCAGCAGCCTCCGGTACGACCACACCATATATTTT,CASSLRYDHTIYF
TRBJ1-6,NA,15,NA,TRBV25-1,TGTGCCAGCAGGCGGGGGAGAACCTATAATTCACCCCTCCACTTT,CASRRGRTYNSPLHF
TRBJ2-4,NA,16,TRBD1,TRBV9,TGTGCCAGCAGCGTAGGGGACAGGGGATGGGAAAACATTCAGTACTTC,CASSVGDRGWENIQYF
TRBJ1-2,once,14,NA,TRBV30,TGTGCCTGGAGTGTACCTACAGGGAGAGGTGGTTACACCTTC,CAWSVPTGRGGYTF
TRBJ1-3,NA,17,TRBD1,TRBV15,TGTGCCACCAGCAGAACAAGACAGGGTTCCTCTGGAAACACCATATATTTT,CATSRTRQGSSGNTIYF
TRBJ1-6,NA,14,TRBD1,TRBV7-3,TGTGCCAGCAGCCATGGACAGGGGAATTCACCCCTCCACTTT,CASSHGQGNSPLHF
TRBJ1-1,NA,15,NA,TRBV18,TGTGCCAGCTCGTTCCCCACAAGGGAGAACACTGAAGCTTTCTTT,CASSFPTRENTEAFF
TRBJ2-5,NA,13,TRBD1,TRBV2,TGTGCCAGCAGGAGGGGGCCCCAAGAGACCCAGTACTTC,CASRRGPQETQYF
TRBJ2-5,NA,15,TRBD2,TRBV19,TGTGCCAGTAGCTCGTGGACTAGCGGTCAAGAGACCCAGTACTTC,CASSSWTSGQETQYF
TRBJ1-5,NA,14,TRBD1,TRBV11-2,TGTGCCAGCAGCTCCCAGGGGGGCAATCAGCCCCAGCATTTT,CASSSQGGNQPQHF
TRBJ1-5,NA,16,TRBD1,TRBV5-6,TGTGCCAGCAGCTTCCGGGACAGGGGGGGGAATCAGCCCCAGCATTTT,CASSFRDRGGNQPQHF
TRBJ1-5,few,13,NA,TRBV30,TGTGCCTGGAGCACAGTGGGCAATCAGCCCCAGCATTTT,CAWSTVGNQPQHF
TRBJ1-4,few,15,NA,TRBV30,TGTGCCTGGAGTCTTCAGTGGGGAACTAATGAAAAACTGTTTTTT,CAWSLQWGTNEKLFF
TRBJ2-7,NA,13,NA,TRBV30,TGTGCCTGGAGTGTTAGGACTAACTACGAGCAGTACTTC,CAWSVRTNYEQYF
TRBJ1-2,NA,15,TRBD1,TRBV5-1,TGCGCCAGCAGCTCGACCGGGACAGATGGCGATGGCTACACCTTC,CASSSTGTDGDGYTF
TRBJ1-2,NA,17,TRBD1,TRBV7-2,TGTGCCAGCAGCTTAACTCGTAGTTCGGCAGGGGGGCTTGGCTACACCTTC,CASSLTRSSAGGLGYTF
TRBJ2-2,NA,16,TRBD2,TRBV7-2,TGTGCCAGCAGCCCTTCAGCGGGGGGCGGGACCGGGGAGCTGTTTTTT,CASSPSAGGGTGELFF
TRBJ1-3,NA,15,NA,TRBV7-9,TGTGCCAGCAGCGAACAGGCAGGCGCAGGAAACACCATATATTTT,CASSEQAGAGNTIYF
TRBJ2-3,NA,15,TRBD1,TRBV7-2,TGTGCCAGCAGCCCCGCACAGGGGGTCACAGATACGCAGTATTTT,CASSPAQGVTDTQYF
TRBJ1-6,NA,14,NA,TRBV7-9,TGTGCCAGCAGCTTAGATGGGCAGATTTCACCCCTCCACTTT,CASSLDGQISPLHF
TRBJ2-3,NA,15,NA,TRBV5-1,TGCGCCAGCAGGTCTAGGACAGATAGCACAGATACGCAGTATTTT,CASRSRTDSTDTQYF
TRBJ1-2,once,13,NA,TRBV19,TGTGCCAGTAGTATAGGCTGGGACTATGGCTACACCTTC,CASSIGWDYGYTF
TRBJ1-1,few,12,TRBD1,TRBV19,TGTGCCAGTAAACCCACGACAGGGAAGGCTTTCTTT,CASKPTTGKAFF
TRBJ1-3,few,14,NA,TRBV30,TGTGCCTGGAGTGTACAGGCCTCTGGAAACACCATATATTTT,CAWSVQASGNTIYF
TRBJ1-1,NA,15,NA,TRBV6-6,TGTGCCAGCAGTTGGTTTAGCGGGGCGTACACTGAAGCTTTCTTT,CASSWFSGAYTEAFF
TRBJ2-7,NA,11,TRBD1,TRBV30,TGTGCCTGCGACAGGGGCTACGAGCAGTACTTC,CACDRGYEQYF
TRBJ2-7,NA,14,TRBD2,TRBV27,TGTGCCAGCAGTCTCAGCGGGACTACCTACGAGCAGTACTTC,CASSLSGTTYEQYF
TRBJ2-3,NA,13,TRBD2,TRBV7-2,TGTGCCAGCAGCCGGGGGGGCCGTGATACGCAGTATTTT,CASSRGGRDTQYF
TRBJ1-3,NA,17,NA,TRBV5-5,TGTGCCAGCAGCTTGGGTATGGGGGGACCTCTTCTGGAGACCATATATTTT,CASSLGMGGPLLETIYF
TRBJ2-1,NA,15,TRBD1,TRBV18,TGTGCCAGCTCGGTGCCGGGACAGGGGCAGTGGGAGCAGTTCTTC,CASSVPGQGQWEQFF
TRBJ1-3,NA,15,NA,TRBV19,TGTGCCAGTAGTAGAACACCAACTCCTGGAAACACCATATATTTT,CASSRTPTPGNTIYF
TRBJ2-6,medium-sized,16,TRBD1,TRBV4-3,TGCGCCAGCAGCCCACAGGGGGCGGCTGGGGCCAACGTCCTGACTTTC,CASSPQGAAGANVLTF
TRBJ2-5,NA,11,NA,TRBV6-1,TGTGCCAGCAGAGGAAGGGAGACCCAGTACTTC,CASRGRETQYF
TRBJ2-3,NA,16,NA,TRBV7-9,TGTGCCAGCAGCTTAGTAGGAGGGGCCCGTACAGATACGCAGTATTTT,CASSLVGGARTDTQYF
TRBJ2-7,few,15,TRBD1,TRBV6-6,TGTGCCAGCAGTACCCCGGGACAGGGGGCCCACGAGCAGTACTTC,CASSTPGQGAHEQYF
TRBJ1-3,NA,16,NA,TRBV4-1,TGCGCCAGCAGCCAAGGTCTCGGGACGACTGGAAACACCATATATTTT,CASSQGLGTTGNTIYF
TRBJ1-1,once,14,NA,TRBV10-1,TGCGCCAGCAGTGCAACAGCGGTCAACACTGAAGCTTTCTTT,CASSATAVNTEAFF
TRBJ2-5,NA,16,TRBD1,TRBV7-2,TGTGCCAGCAGCCGGAATTCCGGGACAGGGGAAGAGACCCAGTACTTC,CASSRNSGTGEETQYF
TRBJ1-2,NA,12,NA,TRBV5-4,TGTGCCAGCAGCATAGACAGCTATGGCTACACCTTC,CASSIDSYGYTF
TRBJ1-1,NA,12,NA,TRBV28,TGTGCCAGCACCGTAATGAACACTGAAGCTTTCTTT,CASTVMNTEAFF
TRBJ2-3,NA,15,NA,TRBV5-4,TGTGCCAGCAGCCGGGTGGCAGGGATCACAGATACGCAGTATTTT,CASSRVAGITDTQYF
TRBJ1-1,few,11,NA,TRBV2,TGTGCCAGCAGTGTTAACACTGAAGCTTTCTTT,CASSVNTEAFF
TRBJ1-4,NA,15,TRBD1,TRBV7-9,TGTGCCAGCAGCCCGCGGACAGGGGCTAATGAAAAACTGTTTTTT,CASSPRTGANEKLFF
TRBJ1-5,NA,14,NA,TRBV15,TGTGCCACCAGCGGTAACAGGGCCCGGGAGCCCCAGCATTTT,CATSGNRAREPQHF
TRBJ1-6,NA,15,NA,TRBV19,TGTGCCAGTAGTATTGGGGAGTCTCGTAATTCACCCCTCCACTTT,CASSIGESRNSPLHF
TRBJ1-6,NA,15,TRBD1,TRBV5-1,TGCGCCAGTCGCACGGGACAGGGGGGAGATTCACCCCTCCACTTT,CASRTGQGGDSPLHF
TRBJ1-6,once,12,NA,TRBV9,TGTGCCAGCAGCGGCCAGAATTCACCCCTCCACTTT,CASSGQNSPLHF
TRBJ2-2,NA,15,NA,TRBV5-1,TGCGCCAGCAGCTTGGATGGGGTTGGCACCGGGGAGCTGTTTTTT,CASSLDGVGTGELFF
TRBJ1-6,NA,15,TRBD1,TRBV13,TGTGCCAGCAGCTTGGGGACAGGGCGGAATTCACCCCTCCACTTT,CASSLGTGRNSPLHF
TRBJ2-3,NA,15,TRBD2,TRBV6-6,TGTGCCAGCAGACTGAGCGGGGGGAAGTCAGATACGCAGTATTTT,CASRLSGGKSDTQYF
TRBJ2-2,once,16,TRBD1,TRBV5-1,TGCGCCAGCAGCTCCGGACAGGGGGGGAACACCGGGGAGCTGTTTTTT,CASSSGQGGNTGELFF
TRBJ2-2,NA,15,TRBD1,TRBV10-3,TGTGCCATCCGCAGCCCGGGGACAGGGGTCGGGGAGCTGTTTTTT,CAIRSPGTGVGELFF
TRBJ1-3,many,12,NA,TRBV19,TGTGCCAGTAGGTCCGACGGAAACACCATATATTTT,CASRSDGNTIYF
TRBJ1-1,NA,15,TRBD1,TRBV5-4,TGTGCCAGCAGCTTTGATGCAGGGGGCAACACTGAAGCTTTCTTT,CASSFDAGGNTEAFF
TRBJ1-2,NA,15,NA,TRBV5-6,TGTGCCAGCAGCTTGGGGGCTGGGCAGGGCTATGGCTACACCTTC,CASSLGAGQGYGYTF
TRBJ2-5,NA,13,NA,TRBV2,TGTGCCAGCAGTACGATAAATCAAGAGACCCAGTACTTC,CASSTINQETQYF
TRBJ2-6,NA,17,NA,TRBV2,TGTGCCAGCAGTGAGTACAGGCCACTTACCGGGGCCAACGTCCTGACTTTC,CASSEYRPLTGANVLTF
TRBJ1-1,NA,14,NA,TRBV5-1,TGCGCCAGCAGCTTGGTGGCTCTGAACACTGAAGCTTTCTTT,CASSLVALNTEAFF
TRBJ1-1,NA,13,NA,TRBV5-5,TGTGCCAGCAGCTTGTCATACGGCACTGAAGCTTTCTTT,CASSLSYGTEAFF